Listed below are T cell receptor beta chains from one sample, sequenced in a study of blood T cell repertoires in COVID-19. Assay: immunoSEQ multiplex PCR; the TCRdb copy retains only in-frame clones and omits some. The profile shows 250,000 or so clones, about 85% of them singletons. Sequencing was carried out using PBMCs or T cells enriched from blood (not recorded which). These receptors were taken from a woman between 50 and 59 years old who had been exposed to COVID-19. Each CDR3 is given with its conserved first and last residue. Fields, in order: D gene, V gene, J gene, clone size, CDR3 protein, CDR3 DNA. The D gene is left open where the match is weak. Size is stated for part of the rows, as once, few or many counts, or as a class when the clone is expanded.

D gene: TRBD1
V gene: TRBV3-1/TRBV3-2
J gene: TRBJ2-1
clone size: -
CDR3 protein: CASSRRTGAHYNEQFF
CDR3 DNA: TGTGCCAGCAGCCGGCGGACAGGGGCACACTACAATGAGCAGTTCTTC

D gene: -
V gene: TRBV7-2
J gene: TRBJ1-1
clone size: -
CDR3 protein: CASSLGSGGRTEAFF
CDR3 DNA: TGTGCCAGCAGCTTAGGGTCCGGGGGGAGGACTGAAGCTTTCTTT

D gene: TRBD2
V gene: TRBV4-1
J gene: TRBJ2-2
clone size: few
CDR3 protein: CASSQGTSGTGELFF
CDR3 DNA: TGCGCCAGCAGCCAAGGGACTAGCGGCACCGGGGAGCTGTTTTTT

D gene: -
V gene: TRBV19
J gene: TRBJ1-1
clone size: -
CDR3 protein: CASSTRTVQGTEAFF
CDR3 DNA: TGTGCCAGTAGTACTCGGACAGTTCAGGGGACTGAAGCTTTCTTT

D gene: TRBD1
V gene: TRBV4-1
J gene: TRBJ1-2
clone size: -
CDR3 protein: CASSQDMKTDRYYGYTF
CDR3 DNA: TGCGCCAGCAGCCAAGACATGAAAACGGACAGGTACTATGGCTACACCTTC

D gene: -
V gene: TRBV15
J gene: TRBJ2-7
clone size: -
CDR3 protein: CATSRGLMGLKYEQYF
CDR3 DNA: TGTGCCACCAGCAGAGGTCTGATGGGGCTGAAGTACGAGCAGTACTTC

D gene: -
V gene: TRBV27
J gene: TRBJ1-1
clone size: -
CDR3 protein: CASKRTDRTEAFF
CDR3 DNA: TGTGCCAGCAAAAGGACAGATAGGACTGAAGCTTTCTTT

D gene: -
V gene: TRBV12-3/TRBV12-4
J gene: TRBJ1-2
clone size: -
CDR3 protein: CASSPLAAYGYTF
CDR3 DNA: TGTGCCAGCAGTCCTTTGGCTGCCTATGGCTACACCTTC

D gene: -
V gene: TRBV15
J gene: TRBJ1-6
clone size: -
CDR3 protein: CATSRGDRSSSYNSPLHF
CDR3 DNA: TGTGCCACCAGCAGAGGTGACAGGTCGAGCTCCTATAATTCACCCCTCCACTTT

D gene: -
V gene: TRBV13
J gene: TRBJ2-7
clone size: -
CDR3 protein: CASSSLEGRLARSDEQYF
CDR3 DNA: TGTGCCAGCAGCTCCCTGGAGGGCAGGCTGGCTAGGAGTGACGAGCAGTACTTC

D gene: -
V gene: TRBV7-2
J gene: TRBJ2-3
clone size: few
CDR3 protein: CASSLNAGGSPPTDTQYF
CDR3 DNA: TGTGCCAGCAGCCTCAATGCCGGGGGATCCCCCCCCACAGATACGCAGTATTTT

D gene: TRBD2
V gene: TRBV11-2
J gene: TRBJ2-2
clone size: -
CDR3 protein: CASSSPGLAGPLGTGELFF
CDR3 DNA: TGTGCCAGCAGCTCTCCGGGACTAGCGGGGCCACTTGGGACCGGGGAGCTGTTTTTT

D gene: -
V gene: TRBV15
J gene: TRBJ1-4
clone size: -
CDR3 protein: CATSRSRGQQKLFF
CDR3 DNA: TGTGCCACCAGCAGGTCGAGAGGCCAGCAAAAACTGTTTTTT

D gene: -
V gene: TRBV12-3/TRBV12-4
J gene: TRBJ1-3
clone size: -
CDR3 protein: CASSLRDTIYF
CDR3 DNA: TGTGCCAGCAGTTTACGTGACACCATATATTTT

D gene: -
V gene: TRBV7-9
J gene: TRBJ1-2
clone size: few
CDR3 protein: CASSQRREGYTF
CDR3 DNA: TGTGCCAGCAGCCAGCGACGGGAGGGCTACACCTTC

D gene: -
V gene: TRBV6-6
J gene: TRBJ1-5
clone size: -
CDR3 protein: CASSGGGANQPQHF
CDR3 DNA: TGTGCCAGCAGTGGGGGGGGTGCAAATCAGCCCCAGCATTTT

D gene: TRBD2
V gene: TRBV19
J gene: TRBJ2-1
clone size: -
CDR3 protein: CASGSGGGYNEQFF
CDR3 DNA: TGTGCCAGCGGTAGCGGGGGCGGGTACAATGAGCAGTTCTTC

D gene: TRBD1
V gene: TRBV6-2/TRBV6-3
J gene: TRBJ1-5
clone size: once
CDR3 protein: CASSLGDRGHQPQHF
CDR3 DNA: TGTGCCAGCAGCCTGGGGGACAGGGGCCATCAGCCCCAGCATTTT

D gene: -
V gene: TRBV5-4
J gene: TRBJ2-2
clone size: -
CDR3 protein: CASSNGSPHNTGELFF
CDR3 DNA: TGTGCCAGCAGCAACGGGTCCCCACACAACACCGGGGAGCTGTTTTTT

D gene: TRBD1
V gene: TRBV19
J gene: TRBJ1-5
clone size: -
CDR3 protein: CASSTGQGRNQPQHF
CDR3 DNA: TGTGCCAGTAGTACCGGACAGGGCAGAAATCAGCCCCAGCATTTT

D gene: -
V gene: TRBV6-5
J gene: TRBJ2-2
clone size: few
CDR3 protein: CASRTQQISTGELFF
CDR3 DNA: TGTGCCAGCCGAACCCAACAGATTTCAACCGGGGAGCTGTTTTTT

D gene: -
V gene: TRBV11-2
J gene: TRBJ1-6
clone size: -
CDR3 protein: CASSLPTANSPLHF
CDR3 DNA: TGTGCCAGCAGTTTACCGACAGCCAATTCACCCCTCCACTTT

D gene: -
V gene: TRBV2
J gene: TRBJ2-7
clone size: -
CDR3 protein: CASTRGGSAYEQYF
CDR3 DNA: TGTGCCAGCACTCGTGGGGGCAGCGCCTACGAGCAGTACTTC

D gene: -
V gene: TRBV6-5
J gene: TRBJ1-1
clone size: -
CDR3 protein: CASKTNREGTEAFF
CDR3 DNA: TGTGCCAGCAAAACCAACAGGGAAGGGACTGAAGCTTTCTTT

D gene: TRBD1
V gene: TRBV29-1
J gene: TRBJ1-2
clone size: once
CDR3 protein: CSVGDGQGNSYTF
CDR3 DNA: TGCAGCGTGGGCGACGGACAGGGGAACAGCTACACCTTC

D gene: -
V gene: TRBV7-2
J gene: TRBJ2-1
clone size: -
CDR3 protein: CASSTTGHEQFF
CDR3 DNA: TGTGCCAGCAGCACGACAGGACACGAGCAGTTCTTC

D gene: -
V gene: TRBV2
J gene: TRBJ1-5
clone size: -
CDR3 protein: CASRGGYSNQPQHF
CDR3 DNA: TGTGCCAGCAGGGGAGGGTATAGCAATCAGCCCCAGCATTTT

D gene: -
V gene: TRBV7-8
J gene: TRBJ1-1
clone size: once
CDR3 protein: CASSLGQGAFF
CDR3 DNA: TGTGCCAGCAGCTTGGGGCAGGGAGCTTTCTTT

D gene: -
V gene: TRBV30
J gene: TRBJ2-3
clone size: once
CDR3 protein: CAWSPVGNAGGDTQYF
CDR3 DNA: TGTGCCTGGAGTCCAGTGGGCAACGCAGGAGGTGATACGCAGTATTTT

D gene: TRBD2
V gene: TRBV13
J gene: TRBJ2-1
clone size: -
CDR3 protein: CASSLGAGTHEQFF
CDR3 DNA: TGTGCCAGCAGCTTAGGAGCGGGGACTCACGAGCAGTTCTTC